The clone carrying this T cell receptor (beta chain) came up a few times. Its antigen is not identified. Before the COVID-19 pandemic, during about 2011-2019, CD4+ T cells were taken from unexposed donors. After roughly ten days of culture, CD4+ T cells were isolated. The CDR3 is made up of 11 amino acids. In germline, CDR1 is SNHLY, CDR2 FYNNEI. V was trimmed by 8 bases and J by 8 bases, leaving 10 bases between them. This sample is drawn from a study of CD4 T cells in relation to SARS-CoV-2 and coronaviruses. Some clones are missing from TCRdb's copy, which holds only in-frame ones; the method was immunoSEQ multiplex PCR. Of some 14,000 clones in the sample, around four fifths are singletons; the top ten hold less than 20%.

V and J are TRBV2 and TRBJ2-4; tentative D call: TRBD1 (6 bases). This clonotype originated in a human donor in good health. The sample taken for sequencing was CD4+ T cells from PBMCs, cultured in vitro. This chain's CDR3 is CASQGWDIQYF. The CDR3 region has the DNA TGTGCCAGCCAGGGGTGGGACATTCAGTACTTC.